The 14 T cell receptor beta chains presented below share a single source sample, sequenced in a study of spatial heterogeneity in lung cancer. Time point in this sample: sample taken at primary tumor resection. TCRdb analysed the 5' RACE reads with MiXCR anew, one entry per CDR3 protein. The table has 20,000 to 25,000 distinct CDR3 sequences, over 6% seen once; the top ten hold roughly an eighth. This sample comprised PBMCs, obtained at surgery. The receptors stem from a male donor with early-stage non-small cell lung cancer.

This clonotype was observed a few times. The chain has TRBV6-4 and TRBJ2-3; 11 bases are shared with TRBD1. CDR3 size: 14 residues. The J segment lost 8 bases and the V segment lost 0 bases, leaving 1 base of the junction unmatched. The germline V gene has CDR1 MRHNA and CDR2 SNTAGT. This CDR3 reads CASSDSDRGPTQYF. CDR3 nucleotides: TGTGCCAGCAGTGACTCGGACAGGGGGCCTACGCAGTATTTT.

This clonotype showed up many times. The genes are TRBV4-1 and TRBJ2-3; 9 bases fit TRBD2. Unmatched junction bases numbered 6, after V lost 3 bases and J lost 2 bases. Per the germline V gene, CDR1 is MGHRA and CDR2 is YSYEKL. CDR3 length equals 16 residues. The CDR3 nucleotides read TGCGCCAGCAGCCACCCCGGACTAGCGCTCACAGATACGCAGTATTTT. Its protein product is CASSHPGLALTDTQYF.

There are a few counts of this clonotype. This chain links TRBV6-1 with TRBJ2-2; 7 nucleotides agree with TRBD2. V gave up 5 bases and J gave up 2 bases; unmatched junction bases: 5. Germline loops: CDR1 MNHNS, CDR2 SASEGT. The CDR3 has 15 amino acids. CDR3 residues: CASSRGLSNTGELFF. Here the CDR3 DNA reads TGTGCCAGCAGTAGGGGACTATCCAACACCGGGGAGCTGTTTTTT.

Judged by abundance, this clonotype is medium-sized (0.01 to 0.1%). The chain couples TRBV13 to TRBJ1-6; D not certain. The CDR3 loop spans 12 amino acids. Looked up from germline, CDR1 is PRHDT and CDR2 is FYEKMQ (reference sequence). The germline V and J ends were trimmed by 5 bases and 8 bases, with 7 bases remaining between them. The CDR3 DNA is TGTGCCAGCAGCCAAGAGGATTCACCCCTCCACTTT. Protein: CASSQEDSPLHF.

In this sample, this clonotype turned up many times. V is TRBV28 and J is TRBJ1-4, with D unresolved. This CDR3 contains 15 residues. Trimming pared 3 bases from V and 8 bases from J, leaving 16 bases between. Germline values: CDR1 MDHEN, CDR2 SYDVKM. CDR3 amino acids: CASSFAGVAREKLFF. Written as DNA, the CDR3 is TGTGCCAGCAGTTTTGCGGGTGTTGCAAGGGAAAAACTGTTTTTT.

This clonotype was seen ten or more times. The chain links TRBV5-4 to TRBJ1-1; tentative D call: TRBD1 (5 bases). The length of the CDR3 is 16 residues. Germline assignment: CDR1 SGHNT and CDR2 YYREEE (reference sequence). V shed 0 bases and J shed 5 bases, with 17 bases lying between them. CDR3 bases: TGTGCCAGCAGCTTGGATCGGCGGGCCAGGGTAACTGAAGCTTTCTTT. Its translation is CASSLDRRARVTEAFF.

This clonotype was detected only a few times. The chain carries TRBV28 and TRBJ2-2; D is perhaps TRBD1 (7 bases). Germline V gene lookup returns CDR1 MDHEN and CDR2 SYDVKM. The CDR3 is 17 residues long. Trimming took off 3 bases at V and 0 bases at J, with 14 bases between the two ends. CDR3 DNA: TGTGCCAGCAGTTTGACAGGGCCGGGAGCGAACACCGGGGAGCTGTTTTTT. Translated, it gives CASSLTGPGANTGELFF.

This clonotype was seen a few times. The chain recombines TRBV18 with TRBJ1-4, with 9 positions matching TRBD1. The V gene end was trimmed by 3 bases and the J gene end by 8 bases; junction bases not matched to a gene: 7. In germline, CDR1 is KGHSH, CDR2 LQKENI. This CDR3 contains 15 residues. Here the CDR3 DNA reads TGTGCCAGCTCACCTTCCGGGACAGGGTACGAAAAACTGTTTTTT. This gives the protein CASSPSGTGYEKLFF.

This clonotype occurred many times. This chain's CDR3 is CASRQQTYEQYF. For the CDR3, the DNA is TGTGCCAGCCGACAGCAGACATACGAGCAGTACTTC. The chain uses TRBV11-2 and TRBJ2-7, with D possibly matching TRBD1 (5 bases). The CDR3 is made up of 12 amino acids. Germline loops: CDR1 SGHAT, CDR2 FQNNGV. The V and J ends lost 8 bases and 4 bases respectively, with 12 bases between them.

The V gene is TRBV12-3 or TRBV12-4, the J gene TRBJ1-5, with D unresolved. V shed 3 bases and J shed 0 bases, with 15 bases lying between them. The CDR3 contains 17 residues. Written as DNA, the CDR3 is TGTGCCAGCAGTTTTTTCTTCGGACTGAATAGCAATCAGCCCCAGCATTTT. It yields the protein CASSFFFGLNSNQPQHF.

This clonotype was detected a few times. The chain is built from TRBV27 and TRBJ2-7; a possible D gene is TRBD1 (6 bases). V was trimmed by 4 bases and J by 4 bases, leaving 14 bases between them. The germline gives CDR1 MNHEY, CDR2 SMNVEV (reference sequence). CDR3 length equals 14 residues. CDR3 loop: CASSSDRNRYEQYF. For the CDR3, the DNA is TGTGCCAGCAGTTCTGACAGGAATAGGTACGAGCAGTACTTC.

This clonotype was observed at least ten times. The V call is TRBV5-4, the J call TRBJ1-6; D ambiguous. This CDR3 has 13 residues. CDR1 and CDR2 from the germline V gene are SGHNT and YYREEE (reference sequence). Trimming removed 0 bases at V and 7 bases at J, with 5 bases between. The CDR3 DNA follows: TGTGCCAGCAGCTTGGTTGCCAATTCACCCCTCCACTTT. Protein: CASSLVANSPLHF.

This clonotype was counted ten times or more. The chain joins TRBV19 to TRBJ2-2; 9 bases line up with TRBD1. The CDR3 sequence is 14 residues long. J lost 3 bases, V lost 8 bases, and 4 bases had no gene match. Germline loops: CDR1 LNHDA, CDR2 SQIVND (reference sequence). CDR3 sequence (DNA): TGTGCCAGTGCTCGGGACAGGGACACCGGGGAGCTGTTTTTT. This sequence encodes CASARDRDTGELFF.

This clonotype counts as medium-sized. The chain links TRBV28 to TRBJ2-1, with D possibly matching TRBD2 (6 bases). V dropped 7 bases and J dropped 8 bases, with 27 bases sitting between them. The CDR3 totals 17 residues. Germline V gene data show CDR1 as MDHEN and CDR2 as SYDVKM. CDR3 in DNA: TGTGCCAGCATCAAGCTAACCGGGACTCAAAGCGGGTATGAGCAGTTCTTC. It translates to CASIKLTGTQSGYEQFF. The variable domain in full, completed from reference TRBV28 and TRBJ2-1, reads DVKVTQSSRYLVKRTGEKVFLECVQDMDHENMFWYRQDPGLGLRLIYFSYDVKMKEKGDIPEGYSVSREKKERFSLILESASTNQTSMYLCASIKLTGTQSGYEQFFGPGTRLTVL.